This T cell receptor beta chain was observed in a study of blood T cell repertoires in COVID-19. Looking at the study overall: Sites across the United States, Italy and Spain contributed samples from acute and convalescent COVID-19. Nucleic acid was either cDNA or gDNA, and it came from T cells, B-cell-depleted T cells, or PBMCs.

Method: immunoSEQ multiplex PCR; TCRdb's copy keeps in-frame clones and lacks some. This sample has around 120,000 clones, with over 70% found just once. This CDR3 has 15 residues. Trimming took 4 bases from V and 5 from J; bases not matched to a gene: 5. Germline CDR1 reads LGHNA; CDR2 reads YNFKEQ. The specimen was peripheral blood. The TCR originated in a man between 65 and 85 years old with acute or convalescent COVID-19. V gene TRBV4-2 combines with J gene TRBJ2-5; 12 positions agree with TRBD2. CDR3 sequence reads: CASSLLAGGGETQYF. As DNA, the CDR3 is TGTGCCAGCAGCCTCCTAGCGGGGGGGGGTGAGACCCAGTACTTC.